The 25 T cell receptor beta chains below come from one sample, sequenced in a study of T cell responses to AZD1222 COVID-19 vaccine. The table came from immunoSEQ multiplex PCR; TCRdb's copy has only in-frame clones and leaves some out. Of 100,000 to 110,000 clones in the sample, approximately 89% were seen once. The specimen was peripheral blood, collected on day 0 of MenACWY control vaccination. Receptors originate from an adult in good health.

The chain links TRBV5-4 to TRBJ2-7; 14 bases fit TRBD2. V lost 4 bases and J lost 0; bases outside the gene matches: 3. The CDR3 spans 16 residues. CDR1 and CDR2 from the germline V gene are SGHNT and YYREEE (reference sequence). This chain's CDR3 is CASSLGLAGASYEQYF. The CDR3 bases are TGTGCCAGCAGCCTGGGACTAGCGGGAGCCTCCTACGAGCAGTACTTC. Variable domain in full (rest from reference TRBV5-4 and TRBJ2-7): ETGVTQSPTHLIKTRGQQVTLRCSSQSGHNTVSWYQQALGQGPQFIFQYYREEENGRGNFPPRFSGLQFPNYSSELNVNALELDDSALYLCASSLGLAGASYEQYFGPGTRLTVT.

V and J are TRBV5-1 and TRBJ2-5; 8 bases are a match to TRBD2. The V gene end was trimmed by 2 bases and the J gene end by 0 bases; junction bases not matched to a gene: 6. The CDR3 loop spans 16 amino acids. Germline CDR1 SGHRS, CDR2 YFSETQ. The CDR3 DNA is TGCGCCAGCAGCTTTGAAGGCGGGGGGAACCAAGAGACCCAGTACTTC. Translated, it gives CASSFEGGGNQETQYF.

The gene calls are TRBV10-3 and TRBJ2-7; 7 bases match TRBD2. Germline CDR1 is ENHRY and CDR2 is SYGVKD. This CDR3 is 17 amino acids long. Trimming removed 6 bases from V and 0 bases from J; junction bases left unmatched: 14. The CDR3: CAIRTGGAGPISYEQYF. DNA of the CDR3: TGTGCCATCAGGACGGGGGGTGCAGGTCCCATCTCCTACGAGCAGTACTTC.

V and J are TRBV7-2 and TRBJ1-5; 9 positions agree with TRBD1. The CDR3 is 18 residues long. Germline loops: CDR1 SGHTA, CDR2 FQGNSA. V shed 0 bases, J shed 2 bases, and the junction held 8 bases outside the gene matches. CDR3 amino acids: CASSLAPYRGRGNQPQHF. The CDR3 DNA sequence: TGTGCCAGCAGCTTAGCGCCTTACAGGGGGCGCGGCAATCAGCCCCAGCATTTT.

The rearrangement links TRBV29-1 to TRBJ2-1; D not certain. The CDR3 totals 13 residues. The germline V gene encodes CDR1 SQVTM and CDR2 ANQGSEA. V shed 5 bases and J shed 6 bases, with 14 bases lying between them. CDR3 sequence: CSVLAAPGNEQFF. CDR3 coding DNA: TGCAGCGTTCTCGCTGCCCCCGGCAATGAGCAGTTCTTC.

This chain uses TRBV6-5 with TRBJ2-5; 9 bases map to TRBD1. CDR1 and CDR2 from the germline V gene are MNHEY and SVGAGI. The CDR3 totals 15 residues. V lost 0 bases to trimming and J lost 7 bases; unmatched junction nucleotides: 6. CDR3 coding DNA: TGTGCCAGCAGTTACTCCGAGGACAGGGGAACGACCCAGTACTTC. This gives the protein CASSYSEDRGTTQYF.

This clone was seen just once. The chain employs TRBV5-1 and TRBJ1-4; D ambiguous. Germline loops: CDR1 SGHRS, CDR2 YFSETQ. Trimming took off 5 bases at V and 3 bases at J, with 14 bases between the two ends. CDR3 length: 15 amino acids. The CDR3 loop reads CASRPRTGANEKLFF. CDR3 coding DNA: TGCGCCAGCAGACCCCGAACTGGGGCTAATGAAAAACTGTTTTTT.

V usage is TRBV18 and J usage is TRBJ2-7, with D maybe TRBD1 (6 bases). The CDR3 is 16 amino acids. The V end lost 6 bases, the J end lost 3 bases, and 21 bases lay between the germline ends. Germline V CDR1 and CDR2: KGHSH, LQKENI. Here the CDR3 reads CASSLDRDNSYYEQYF. The CDR3 nucleotides are TGTGCCAGCTCGCTAGACCGGGACAACTCTTACTACGAGCAGTACTTC.

This chain links TRBV30 with TRBJ1-3; TRBD1 might be the D (6 bases). The CDR3 spans 15 residues. Per the germline V gene, CDR1 is GTSNPN and CDR2 is SVGIG (reference sequence). Trimming removed 1 base from V and 2 bases from J, with 12 bases in between. The CDR3 coding sequence is TGTGCCTGGAGTGAAACAGGGTTTGCTGGAAACACCATATATTTT. It is translated as CAWSETGFAGNTIYF.

This chain uses TRBV12-3 or TRBV12-4 with TRBJ1-1; D remains unclear. The CDR3 is 12 residues long. V was cut by 2 bases and J by 4 bases, with 5 bases left in between. This CDR3 reads CASSLSGTEAFF. The CDR3 region has the DNA TGTGCCAGCAGTTTATCTGGCACTGAAGCTTTCTTT.

This clone has just one count. The V call is TRBV3-1 (or the pseudogene TRBV3-2), the J call TRBJ2-7; 8 nucleotides agree with TRBD1. Germline lookup yields CDR1 LGHDT and CDR2 YNNKEL (reference sequence). Trimming at V came to 5 bases and at J to 6 bases, leaving 3 bases not matched to a gene. This CDR3 has 12 amino acids. CDR3: CASSIDRGEQYF. DNA of the CDR3: TGTGCCAGCAGCATTGACAGGGGCGAGCAGTACTTC.

This chain connects TRBV7-9 to TRBJ1-1; TRBD1 is a possible D gene (6 bases). The CDR3 is 15 residues long. Germline CDR1 and CDR2: SEHNR and FQNEAQ (reference sequence). V lost 3 bases and J 5 bases, leaving 16 bases between the germline ends. CDR3 region: CASSLAQGGKTEAFF. DNA of the CDR3: TGTGCCAGCAGCTTGGCTCAAGGGGGGAAAACTGAAGCTTTCTTT.

The CDR3 nucleotides are TGCAGCGTAACAGCGAGTGGCGGGGAGCTGTTTTTT. It translates to CSVTASGGELFF. The chain employs TRBV29-1 and TRBJ2-2; D is ambiguous. Germline V gene sequence: CDR1 SQVTM, CDR2 ANQGSEA. The CDR3 length is 12 residues. V lost 6 bases to trimming and J lost 7 bases, with 12 bases between them.

The chain is built from TRBV11-2 and TRBJ2-7, with TRBD2 matching 14 bases. The V and J ends lost 6 bases and 6 bases, in that order; junction bases with no gene match: 7. The CDR3 totals 15 residues. From germline, CDR1 is SGHAT and CDR2 FQNNGV. The CDR3 reads CASSGTTSGRAEQYF. CDR3 bases: TGTGCCAGCAGTGGGACGACTAGCGGGAGGGCCGAGCAGTACTTC.

This chain uses TRBV28 with TRBJ1-2; TRBD1 is a possible D gene (5 bases). The CDR3 extends over 16 amino acids. With 7 bases removed from V and 4 bases from J, the gap between germline ends came to 22 bases. The V gene's germline CDR1 is MDHEN and CDR2 SYDVKM. The CDR3 loop is CASKKGGGSLFYGYTF. CDR3 DNA: TGTGCCAGCAAAAAGGGCGGGGGTAGCCTGTTCTATGGCTACACCTTC.

On this clone: One end of the junction fails to match germline, which may point to a read error. V usage is TRBV29-1 and J usage is TRBJ1-1; 7 positions match TRBD1. The V gene's germline CDR1 is SQVTM and CDR2 ANQGSEA. This CDR3 contains 14 residues. CDR3 coding DNA: TGCAGCGTGGGACAGCAGAGTGAGAACATTGAAGCTTTCTTT. Its translation: CSVGQQSENIEAFF. The full variable domain, in which reference TRBV29-1 and TRBJ1-1 provide the parts outside the CDR3, is SAVISQKPSRDICQRGTSLTIQCQVDSQVTMMFWYRQQPGQSLTLIATANQGSEATYESGFVIDKFPISRPNLTFSTLTVSNMSPEDSSIYLCSVGQQSENIEAFFGQGTRLTVV.

V gene TRBV28 combines with J gene TRBJ1-2; D not resolved. Trimming took off 5 bases at V and 8 bases at J, with 9 bases between the two ends. Germline CDR1 MDHEN, CDR2 SYDVKM. CDR3 length equals 11 residues. The CDR3 loop reads CASSLGWGYTF. The CDR3 DNA reads as TGTGCCAGCAGTCTGGGCTGGGGCTACACCTTC.

This clone was seen once. The chain couples TRBV4-1 to TRBJ1-5; 7 bases align to TRBD1. J lost 3 bases, V lost 1 base, and 3 bases had no gene match. Germline CDR1 is MGHRA and CDR2 is YSYEKL. CDR3 length equals 15 residues. CDR3 protein: CASSQGDSNNQPQHF. Here the CDR3 DNA reads TGCGCCAGCAGCCAAGGGGACAGCAACAATCAGCCCCAGCATTTT.

CDR3 DNA: TGTGCCAGCACCTACCCCCGGGCGGGAACCGGGGAGCTGTTTTTT. Its translation is CASTYPRAGTGELFF. The rearrangement joins TRBV28 to TRBJ2-2; D may be TRBD2 (6 bases). Trimming left V 7 bases short and J 5 bases short, with 17 bases between. CDR3 size: 15 residues. Per germline, CDR1 MDHEN and CDR2 SYDVKM.

This chain uses TRBV6-1 with TRBJ2-1; D is ambiguous. Germline CDR1 MNHNS, CDR2 SASEGT. The CDR3 covers 17 residues. Trimming removed 3 bases at V and 5 bases at J, with 20 bases between. Here the CDR3 DNA reads TGTGCCAGCAGTGACGACCCGCCGCTAACCTTGAACAATGAGCAGTTCTTC. Protein: CASSDDPPLTLNNEQFF.

The chain recombines TRBV6-5 with TRBJ1-1; no clear D. Germline assignment: CDR1 MNHEY and CDR2 SVGAGI. The V end was cut by 0 bases, the J end by 0 bases, with 8 bases between. CDR3 length equals 15 residues. CDR3 sequence (DNA): TGTGCCAGCAGTTACTCGATGAGGGTGAACACTGAAGCTTTCTTT. Amino acids: CASSYSMRVNTEAFF.

This chain joins TRBV10-2 and TRBJ2-1, with 10 bases identical to TRBD2. The germline CDR1 and CDR2 sequences are WSHSY and SAAADI. V was pared by 7 bases and J by 2 bases, with 5 bases of the junction left unmatched. CDR3 size: 15 residues. CDR3: CASKLAGPTYNEQFF. The CDR3 region has the DNA TGCGCCAGCAAACTAGCGGGACCCACCTACAATGAGCAGTTCTTC.

V and J are TRBV7-9 and TRBJ1-3, with D possibly TRBD1 on 5 matching bases. V was clipped by 9 bases and J by 5 bases, with 11 bases between them. Germline V gene lookup returns CDR1 SEHNR and CDR2 FQNEAQ (reference sequence). This CDR3 is 12 amino acids long. CDR3 in DNA: TGTGCCAGTTGGGGGAGGAGAAACACCATATATTTT. The encoded protein is CASWGRRNTIYF.

CDR3 nucleotide sequence: TGTGCCTGGAGTATCCCAGGGCCTCTGACTGGCTACACCTTC. It specifies CAWSIPGPLTGYTF. The rearrangement uses TRBV30 and TRBJ1-2; tentatively, D is TRBD1 (5 bases). The V gene's germline CDR1 is GTSNPN and CDR2 SVGIG (reference sequence). The CDR3 contains 14 residues. Between the trimmed V and J ends, which lost 2 bases and 7 bases, there was a span of 17 bases.

The rearrangement uses TRBV19 and TRBJ2-1; 7 bases fit TRBD1. The trim removed 7 bases at V and 9 bases at J, leaving 12 bases unmatched. The V gene's germline CDR1 is LNHDA and CDR2 SQIVND (reference sequence). The CDR3 is 14 residues long. The CDR3 coding sequence is TGTGCCAGTACGGACAGGCTTAGGCGCGGTGAGCAGTTCTTC. Protein product: CASTDRLRRGEQFF.